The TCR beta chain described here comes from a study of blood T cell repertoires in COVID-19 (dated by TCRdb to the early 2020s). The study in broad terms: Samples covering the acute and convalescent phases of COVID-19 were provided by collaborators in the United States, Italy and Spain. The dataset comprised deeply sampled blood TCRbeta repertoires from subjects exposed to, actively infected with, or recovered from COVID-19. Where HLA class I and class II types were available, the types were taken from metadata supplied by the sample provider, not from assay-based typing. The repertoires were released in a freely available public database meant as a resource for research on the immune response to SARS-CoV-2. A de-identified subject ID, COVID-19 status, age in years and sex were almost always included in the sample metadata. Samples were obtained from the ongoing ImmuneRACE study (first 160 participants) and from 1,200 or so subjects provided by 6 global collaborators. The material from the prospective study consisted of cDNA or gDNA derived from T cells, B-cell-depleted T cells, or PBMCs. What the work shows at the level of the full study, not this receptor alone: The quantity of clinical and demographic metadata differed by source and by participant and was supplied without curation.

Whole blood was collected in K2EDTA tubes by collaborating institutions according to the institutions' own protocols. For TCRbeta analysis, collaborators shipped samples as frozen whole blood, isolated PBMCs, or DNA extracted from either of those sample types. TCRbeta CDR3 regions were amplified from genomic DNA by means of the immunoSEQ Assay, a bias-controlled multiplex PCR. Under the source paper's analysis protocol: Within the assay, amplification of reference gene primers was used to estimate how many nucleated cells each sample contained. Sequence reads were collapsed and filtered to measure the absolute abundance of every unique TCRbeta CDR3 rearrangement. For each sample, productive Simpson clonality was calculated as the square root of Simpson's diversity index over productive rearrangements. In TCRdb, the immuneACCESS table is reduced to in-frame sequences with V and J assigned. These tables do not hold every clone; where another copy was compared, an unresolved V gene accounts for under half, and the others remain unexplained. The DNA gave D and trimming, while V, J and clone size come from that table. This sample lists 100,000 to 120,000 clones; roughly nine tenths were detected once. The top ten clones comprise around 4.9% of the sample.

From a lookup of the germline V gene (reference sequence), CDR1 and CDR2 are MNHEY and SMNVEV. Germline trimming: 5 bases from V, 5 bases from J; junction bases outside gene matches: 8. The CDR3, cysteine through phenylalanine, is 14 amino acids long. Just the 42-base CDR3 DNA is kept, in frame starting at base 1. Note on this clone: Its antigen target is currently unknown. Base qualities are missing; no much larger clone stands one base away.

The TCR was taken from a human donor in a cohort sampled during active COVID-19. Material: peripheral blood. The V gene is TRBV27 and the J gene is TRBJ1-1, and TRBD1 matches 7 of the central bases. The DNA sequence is TGTGCCAGCAGTACCTACAGGGGTCAAACTGAAGCTTTCTTT. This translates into CASSTYRGQTEAFF.